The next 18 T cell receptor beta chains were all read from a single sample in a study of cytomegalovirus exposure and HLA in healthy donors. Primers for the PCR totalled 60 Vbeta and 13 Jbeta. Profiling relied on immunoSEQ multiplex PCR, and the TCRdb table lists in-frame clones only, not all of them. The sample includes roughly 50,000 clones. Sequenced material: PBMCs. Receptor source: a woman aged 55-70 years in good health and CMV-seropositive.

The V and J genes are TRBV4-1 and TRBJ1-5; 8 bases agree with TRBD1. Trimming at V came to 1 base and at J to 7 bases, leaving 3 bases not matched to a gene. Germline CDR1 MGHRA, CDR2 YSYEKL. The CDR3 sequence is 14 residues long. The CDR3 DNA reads TGCGCCAGCAGCCAAGGGGCAGGGGGCCAGCCCCAGCATTTT. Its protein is CASSQGAGGQPQHF.

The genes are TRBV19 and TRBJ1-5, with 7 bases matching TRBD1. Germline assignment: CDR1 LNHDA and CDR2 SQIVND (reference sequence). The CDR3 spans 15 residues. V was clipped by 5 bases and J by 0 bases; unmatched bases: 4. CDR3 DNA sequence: TGTGCCAGTAGTGCGGGACAGTATAGCAATCAGCCCCAGCATTTT. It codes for CASSAGQYSNQPQHF.

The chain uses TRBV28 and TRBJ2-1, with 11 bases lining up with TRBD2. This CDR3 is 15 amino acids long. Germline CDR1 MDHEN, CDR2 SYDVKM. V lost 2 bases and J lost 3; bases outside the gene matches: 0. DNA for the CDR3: TGTGCCAGCAGTTTAGGGACTAGCGGCTACAATGAGCAGTTCTTC. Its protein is CASSLGTSGYNEQFF.

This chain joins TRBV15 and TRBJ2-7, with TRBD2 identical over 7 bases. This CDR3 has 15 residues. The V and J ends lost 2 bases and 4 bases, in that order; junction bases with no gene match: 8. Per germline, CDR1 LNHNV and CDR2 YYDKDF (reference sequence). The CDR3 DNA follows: TGTGCCACCAGCAGAATTCTAGCGGAAAGGTACGAGCAGTACTTC. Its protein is CATSRILAERYEQYF.

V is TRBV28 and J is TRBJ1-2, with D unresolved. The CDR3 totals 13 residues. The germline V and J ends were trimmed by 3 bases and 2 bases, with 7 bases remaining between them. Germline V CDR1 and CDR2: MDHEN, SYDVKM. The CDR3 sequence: CASSFQANYGYTF. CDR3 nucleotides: TGTGCCAGCAGTTTTCAGGCGAACTATGGCTACACCTTC.

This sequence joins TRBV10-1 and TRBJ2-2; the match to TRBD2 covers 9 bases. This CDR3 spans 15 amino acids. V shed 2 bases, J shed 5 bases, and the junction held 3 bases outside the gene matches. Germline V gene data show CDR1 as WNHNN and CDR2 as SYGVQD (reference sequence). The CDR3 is CASSETSGGTGELFF. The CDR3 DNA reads TGCGCCAGCAGTGAGACGAGCGGGGGGACCGGGGAGCTGTTTTTT.

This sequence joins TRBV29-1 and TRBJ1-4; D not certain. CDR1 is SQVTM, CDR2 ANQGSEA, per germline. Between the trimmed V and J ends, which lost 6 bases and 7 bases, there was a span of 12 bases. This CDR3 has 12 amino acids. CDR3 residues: CSVQYTSEKLFF. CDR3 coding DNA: TGCAGCGTCCAGTACACAAGTGAAAAACTGTTTTTT.

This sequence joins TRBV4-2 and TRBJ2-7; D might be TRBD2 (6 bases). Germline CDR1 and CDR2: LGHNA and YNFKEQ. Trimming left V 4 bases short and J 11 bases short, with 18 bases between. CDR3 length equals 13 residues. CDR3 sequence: CASSPEEGTQEYF. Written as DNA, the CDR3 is TGTGCCAGCAGCCCAGAGGAGGGGACCCAGGAGTACTTC.

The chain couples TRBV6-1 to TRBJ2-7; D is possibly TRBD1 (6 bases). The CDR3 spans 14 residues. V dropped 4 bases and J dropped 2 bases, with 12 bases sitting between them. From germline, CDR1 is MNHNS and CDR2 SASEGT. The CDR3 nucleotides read TGTGCCAGCAGTGTCACAGGGACCGCCTACGAGCAGTACTTC. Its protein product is CASSVTGTAYEQYF.

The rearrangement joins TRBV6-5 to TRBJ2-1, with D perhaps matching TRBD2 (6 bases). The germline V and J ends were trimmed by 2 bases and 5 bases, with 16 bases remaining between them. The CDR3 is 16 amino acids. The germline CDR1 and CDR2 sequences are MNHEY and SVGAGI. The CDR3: CASSYEAGRIDNEQFF. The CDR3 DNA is TGTGCCAGCAGTTACGAGGCAGGGAGGATTGACAATGAGCAGTTCTTC.

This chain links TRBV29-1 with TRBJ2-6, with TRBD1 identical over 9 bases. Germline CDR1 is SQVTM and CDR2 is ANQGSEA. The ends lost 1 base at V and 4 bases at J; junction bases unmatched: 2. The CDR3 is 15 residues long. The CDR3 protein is CSVEGTGAGANVLTF. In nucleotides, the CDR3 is TGCAGCGTTGAAGGGACAGGGGCCGGGGCCAACGTCCTGACTTTC.

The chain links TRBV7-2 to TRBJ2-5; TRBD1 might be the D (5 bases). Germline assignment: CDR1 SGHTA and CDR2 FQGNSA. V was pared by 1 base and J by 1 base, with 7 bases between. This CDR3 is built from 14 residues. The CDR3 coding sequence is TGTGCCAGCAGCTTAGGGGGCAGCCAAGAGACCCAGTACTTC. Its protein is CASSLGGSQETQYF.

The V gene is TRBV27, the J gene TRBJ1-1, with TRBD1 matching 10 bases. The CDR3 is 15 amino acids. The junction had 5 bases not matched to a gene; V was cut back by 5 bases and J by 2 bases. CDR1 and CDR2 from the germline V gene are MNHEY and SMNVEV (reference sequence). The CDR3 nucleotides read TGTGCCAGCAGTAGGGGGGACAGGGGAAACACTGAAGCTTTCTTT. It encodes CASSRGDRGNTEAFF.

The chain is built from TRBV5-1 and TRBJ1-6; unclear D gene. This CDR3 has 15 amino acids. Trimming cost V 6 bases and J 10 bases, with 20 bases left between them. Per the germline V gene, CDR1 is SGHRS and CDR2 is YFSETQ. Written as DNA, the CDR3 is TGCGCCAGCACCGAAAGACTCCTAGATGGCTCACCCCTCCACTTT. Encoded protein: CASTERLLDGSPLHF.

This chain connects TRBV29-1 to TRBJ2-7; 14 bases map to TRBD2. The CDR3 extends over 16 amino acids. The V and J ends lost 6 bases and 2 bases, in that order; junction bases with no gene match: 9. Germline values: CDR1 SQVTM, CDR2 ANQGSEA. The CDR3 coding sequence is TGCAGCGTGTTTGGACTAGCGGGGGGCGGTGCCTACGAGCAGTACTTC. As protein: CSVFGLAGGGAYEQYF.

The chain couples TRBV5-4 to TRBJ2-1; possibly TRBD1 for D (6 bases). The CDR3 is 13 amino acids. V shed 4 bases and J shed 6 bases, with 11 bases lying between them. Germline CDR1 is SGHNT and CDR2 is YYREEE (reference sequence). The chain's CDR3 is CASSTGFGNEQFF. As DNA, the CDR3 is TGTGCCAGCAGCACAGGGTTTGGCAATGAGCAGTTCTTC.

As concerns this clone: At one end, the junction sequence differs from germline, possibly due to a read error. The CDR3 is CASSPQPGLAGNEQFF. The CDR3 bases are TGTGCTAGCAGCCCCCAACCCGGACTAGCGGGTAATGAGCAGTTCTTC. The V call is TRBV7-7, the J call TRBJ2-1; TRBD2 matches 11 bases. Germline values: CDR1 SSHAT, CDR2 FNYEAQ (reference sequence). CDR3 size: 16 residues.

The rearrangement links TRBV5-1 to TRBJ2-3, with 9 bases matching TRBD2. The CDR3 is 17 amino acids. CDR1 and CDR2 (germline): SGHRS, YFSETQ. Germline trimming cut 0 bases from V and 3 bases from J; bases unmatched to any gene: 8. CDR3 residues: CASSLAVSGGGTDTQYF. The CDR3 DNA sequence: TGCGCCAGCAGCTTGGCCGTTAGCGGGGGAGGAACAGATACGCAGTATTTT.